These 10 T cell receptor beta chains were all obtained from the same sample, sequenced in a study of T cell responses to AZD1222 COVID-19 vaccine. The protocol was immunoSEQ multiplex PCR, while the TCRdb copy is restricted to in-frame clones and leaves out a portion. The table records over 150,000 clones, about 90% of them present only once. Here the sequenced sample was peripheral blood, taken on day 0 of AZD1222 vaccination. The receptors were gathered from an adult in good health.

This sequence joins TRBV6-6 and TRBJ2-7, with D unclear. V was pared by 6 bases and J by 0 bases, with 18 bases between. The CDR3 is 16 residues long. Germline V lookup: CDR1 MNHNY, CDR2 SVGAGI (reference sequence). As DNA, the CDR3 is TGTGCCAGCAGGGCCGGACGGACCTGGACCTCCTACGAGCAGTACTTC. Protein product: CASRAGRTWTSYEQYF.

The chain couples TRBV15 to TRBJ2-1; tentative D call: TRBD1 (6 bases). The V end lost 3 bases, the J end lost 9 bases, and 27 bases lay between the germline ends. Looked up from germline, CDR1 is LNHNV and CDR2 is YYDKDF (reference sequence). The CDR3 spans 18 residues. The CDR3 nucleotides read TGTGCCACCAGCAGCCAGGGGTATGGACCGAACCTCCATGGTGAGCAGTTCTTC. This codes for CATSSQGYGPNLHGEQFF.

The chain combines TRBV11-1 with TRBJ2-7, with D unclear. Germline values: CDR1 SGHAT, CDR2 FQDESV (reference sequence). The CDR3 has 16 amino acids. Trimming removed 1 base at V and 0 bases at J, with 13 bases between. CDR3 loop: CASSLGVVFNSYEQYF. In nucleotides, the CDR3 is TGTGCCAGCAGCTTAGGAGTGGTCTTCAACTCCTACGAGCAGTACTTC.

The chain employs TRBV7-9 and TRBJ2-7; a possible D gene is TRBD2 (6 bases). The ends were cut back, 5 bases at V and 6 bases at J, with 17 bases in the middle. The CDR3 length is 14 residues. Germline CDR1 is SEHNR and CDR2 is FQNEAQ (reference sequence). CDR3 sequence (DNA): TGTGCCAGCAGCCCTAGCGCGGGTCCCGCCGAGCAGTACTTC. This translates into CASSPSAGPAEQYF.

This chain links TRBV10-3 with TRBJ2-2; 7 bases map to TRBD2. The germline gives CDR1 ENHRY, CDR2 SYGVKD. The CDR3 extends over 16 amino acids. V shed 7 bases, J shed 7 bases, and the junction held 15 bases outside the gene matches. CDR3: CAITSLGRGHGGELFF. DNA of the CDR3: TGTGCCATCACTAGTCTGGGGAGGGGCCATGGCGGGGAGCTGTTTTTT.

A word on this clone: The same CDR3 can be traced to other DNA sequences in this sample. The chain links TRBV7-2 to TRBJ1-2; D is undetermined. CDR3 size: 14 residues. Trimming shortened V by 1 base and J by 1 base, and 7 bases separated the two germline ends. Per germline, CDR1 SGHTA and CDR2 FQGNSA. Written as DNA, the CDR3 is TGTGCCAGCAGCTTAGATGGGTTTAACTATGGCTACACCTTC. Translation: CASSLDGFNYGYTF.

The chain couples TRBV5-1 to TRBJ1-1; 7 bases map to TRBD1. The V segment lost 4 bases and the J segment 1 base; nucleotides outside the gene matches: 7. The CDR3 runs 15 residues. In germline, CDR1 is SGHRS, CDR2 YFSETQ. CDR3 bases: TGCGCCAGCAGCCCCGGACAGGTCACGAACACTGAAGCTTTCTTT. It is translated as CASSPGQVTNTEAFF.

In nucleotides, the CDR3 is TGTGCCAGCGGAACCCCCAGGGGGCGGGAGACCCAGTACTTC. Translated: CASGTPRGRETQYF. J is TRBJ2-5 and V is TRBV6-5, with 8 bases matching TRBD1. CDR3 length: 14 amino acids. CDR1 is MNHEY and CDR2 is SVGAGI in the germline V gene. Trimming took 8 bases from V and 5 from J; bases not matched to a gene: 10.

This rearrangement joins TRBV7-9 to TRBJ1-1; no reliable D call. The CDR3 sequence is 15 residues long. V lost 1 base and J lost 4, with 13 bases in between. Germline V CDR1 and CDR2: SEHNR, FQNEAQ (reference sequence). The CDR3 loop is CASSLESSLGTEAFF. CDR3 DNA sequence: TGTGCCAGCAGCTTAGAAAGCTCGTTGGGCACTGAAGCTTTCTTT.

This clone is a singleton in its sample. The chain has TRBV7-9 and TRBJ1-2; 8 bases map to TRBD1. Germline V lookup: CDR1 SEHNR, CDR2 FQNEAQ (reference sequence). The CDR3 has 15 residues. Trimming removed 5 bases from V and 5 bases from J; junction bases left unmatched: 10. CDR3 DNA: TGTGCCAGCAGCCAGATTCTTGACAGGGGTTATGGCTACACCTTC. This translates into CASSQILDRGYGYTF.